The 29 T cell receptor beta chains reported below all come from one sample, sequenced in a study of long-term antiretroviral therapy in people with HIV. Runs used v3.0 of the immunoSEQ assay and were done at survey level. Clones were read by immunoSEQ multiplex PCR, and TCRdb kept only the in-frame ones, dropping some. This sample has approximately 19,000 clones, with roughly 87% found just once. The sample here was unsorted PBMCs, taken 2.1 years after starting antiretroviral therapy. All receptors derive from a man aged 18 to 35 with HIV.

The rearrangement uses TRBV4-3 and TRBJ1-3; no reliable D call. The V and J ends lost 0 bases and 4 bases respectively, with 10 bases between them. The CDR3 consists of 15 residues. Germline CDR1 reads LGHNA; CDR2 reads YSLEER. The CDR3 loop is CASSQDWSDGNTIYF. DNA for the CDR3: TGCGCCAGCAGCCAAGATTGGTCAGACGGAAACACCATATATTTT.

This sequence joins TRBV4-2 and TRBJ2-5; tentative D call: TRBD2 (6 bases). Trimming took off 4 bases at V and 5 bases at J, with 11 bases between the two ends. CDR1 LGHNA and CDR2 YNFKEQ come from the germline V gene. The CDR3 runs 13 residues. As DNA, the CDR3 is TGTGCCAGCAGCCCTGGGGGACTGGAGACCCAGTACTTC. Translation gives CASSPGGLETQYF.

The chain employs TRBV7-2 and TRBJ2-1; a weak D match, TRBD2 (6 bases). Germline CDR1 SGHTA, CDR2 FQGNSA. V dropped 5 bases and J dropped 4 bases, with 12 bases sitting between them. The CDR3 covers 14 residues. CDR3 sequence reads: CASSPSGEYNEQFF. The CDR3 DNA is TGTGCCAGCAGCCCCTCGGGGGAGTACAATGAGCAGTTCTTC.

This clone was observed a few times. The chain combines TRBV6-1 with TRBJ2-2, with TRBD2 matching 9 bases. Germline trimming cut 4 bases from V and 3 bases from J; bases unmatched to any gene: 3. The CDR3 loop spans 15 amino acids. The germline V gene encodes CDR1 MNHNS and CDR2 SASEGT. As DNA, the CDR3 is TGTGCCAGCAGTGCGAAGCGGGGGGACACCGGGGAGCTGTTTTTT. This encodes CASSAKRGDTGELFF.

This clone was counted once. This chain links TRBV5-1 with TRBJ2-5; TRBD1 matches at 11 bases. The length of the CDR3 is 12 residues. CDR1 and CDR2 (germline): SGHRS, YFSETQ. J gave up 9 bases and V 3 bases, and 1 base lay outside the gene matches. The CDR3 sequence: CASSWGQGAQYF. In DNA form, the CDR3 reads TGCGCCAGCAGCTGGGGACAGGGGGCCCAGTACTTC.

This chain joins TRBV18 and TRBJ2-7; 9 nucleotides match TRBD2. This CDR3 has 16 amino acids. Germline V gene sequence: CDR1 KGHSH, CDR2 LQKENI. V was clipped by 1 base and J by 2 bases; unmatched bases: 6. DNA for the CDR3: TGTGCCAGCTCACCACGCGCTAGCGGGGCGACCTACGAGCAGTACTTC. Translating it yields CASSPRASGATYEQYF.

This CDR3 reads CASSVAWDRGGYGYTF. CDR3 coding DNA: TGTGCCAGCAGCGTAGCCTGGGACAGGGGCGGCTATGGCTACACCTTC. V gene TRBV9 combines with J gene TRBJ1-2; 10 bases agree with TRBD1. V trimming: 0 bases; J trimming: 4 bases; junction bases outside the gene matches: 6. This CDR3 has 16 residues. Germline CDR1 reads SGDLS; CDR2 reads YYNGEE.

This chain uses TRBV6-4 with TRBJ1-1; unclear D gene. This CDR3 region has 11 residues. V was pared by 5 bases and J by 4 bases, with 5 bases between. CDR1 is MRHNA and CDR2 is SNTAGT in the germline V gene. CDR3: CASSMGTEAFF. DNA for the CDR3: TGTGCCAGCAGTATGGGCACTGAAGCTTTCTTT.

The chain uses TRBV10-3 and TRBJ1-2, with a tentative D call TRBD1 (5 bases). This CDR3 is 15 amino acids long. Between the trimmed V and J ends, which lost 6 bases and 8 bases, there was a span of 22 bases. Looked up from germline, CDR1 is ENHRY and CDR2 is SYGVKD. The CDR3, as DNA: TGTGCCATCAGGGTCGTTATCGGGGGGAGTGGGGGCTACACCTTC. Amino acid sequence: CAIRVVIGGSGGYTF.

This chain joins TRBV4-3 and TRBJ2-1, with 7 bases matching TRBD2. Germline V lookup: CDR1 LGHNA, CDR2 YSLEER. The CDR3 runs 14 residues. V lost 1 base to trimming and J lost 9 bases; unmatched junction nucleotides: 6. CDR3 nucleotide sequence: TGCGCCAGCAGCCAAGGGGGAGGGACGGGTGAGCAGTTCTTC. It encodes CASSQGGGTGEQFF.

The gene calls are TRBV29-1 and TRBJ1-2, with a tentative D call TRBD1 (6 bases). The V gene lost 5 bases and the J gene lost 13 bases, with 8 bases spanning the gap. The CDR3 runs to 8 residues. Looked up from germline, CDR1 is SQVTM and CDR2 is ANQGSEA. In DNA, the CDR3 is TGCAGCGTTCAAGGGGGCACCTTC. Protein: CSVQGGTF.

V and J are TRBV4-1 and TRBJ1-3; a weak D match, TRBD1 (6 bases). The germline V and J ends were trimmed by 7 bases and 8 bases, with 15 bases remaining between them. This CDR3 spans 13 amino acids. The germline CDR1 and CDR2 sequences are MGHRA and YSYEKL. CDR3 loop: CASTPGGADTIYF. CDR3 DNA sequence: TGCGCCAGCACACCGGGGGGCGCGGACACCATATATTTT.

The J gene is TRBJ1-2, the V gene TRBV7-9; the D is unclear. Germline V gene data show CDR1 as SEHNR and CDR2 as FQNEAQ (reference sequence). This CDR3 spans 11 amino acids. The germline V and J ends were trimmed by 1 base and 9 bases, with 6 bases remaining between them. The CDR3 DNA reads as TGTGCCAGCAGCTTAGATCGGAGCTACACCTTC. Its protein is CASSLDRSYTF.

The chain uses TRBV4-1 and TRBJ1-5; a possible D gene is TRBD1 (6 bases). The CDR3 is made up of 13 amino acids. V lost 8 bases to trimming and J lost 4 bases, with 12 bases between them. CDR1 MGHRA and CDR2 YSYEKL come from the germline V gene. The CDR3 region has the DNA TGCGCCAGCCGGGGGCTGCCAAATCAGCCCCAGCATTTT. Translated: CASRGLPNQPQHF.

As regards this clone: This specimen includes other DNA sequences encoding the same CDR3. The chain has TRBV9 and TRBJ2-7; D gene uncertain. Trimming removed 5 bases at V and 0 bases at J, with 6 bases between. Germline CDR1 reads SGDLS; CDR2 reads YYNGEE. The CDR3 consists of 12 residues. CDR3: CASSLSSYEQYF. For the CDR3, the DNA is TGTGCCAGCAGTCTTAGCTCCTACGAGCAGTACTTC.

The gene calls are TRBV6-1 and TRBJ2-7, with a tentative D call TRBD1 (5 bases). V gave up 5 bases and J gave up 4 bases, with 12 bases separating them. This CDR3 is built from 13 residues. Germline assignment: CDR1 MNHNS and CDR2 SASEGT. As DNA, the CDR3 is TGTGCCAGCAGTTCCTCAGGGTTTTACGAGCAGTACTTC. Protein: CASSSSGFYEQYF.

This clone has only a few counts. This sequence joins TRBV7-9 and TRBJ2-6; D gene unclear. Trimming stripped 5 bases from V and 3 bases from J, with 11 bases between. The CDR3 extends over 15 amino acids. Germline CDR1 reads SEHNR; CDR2 reads FQNEAQ (reference sequence). The CDR3 spells CASSPGLVGANVLTF. DNA for the CDR3: TGTGCCAGCAGCCCTGGCCTAGTTGGGGCCAACGTCCTGACTTTC. The full variable domain, its missing parts supplied by reference TRBV7-9 and TRBJ2-6, is DTGVSQNPRHKITKRGQNVTFRCDPISEHNRLYWYRQTLGQGPEFLTYFQNEAQLEKSRLLSDRFSAERPKGSFSTLEIQRTEQGDSAMYLCASSPGLVGANVLTFGAGSRLTVL.

The chain is built from TRBV5-8 and TRBJ2-2; D possibly corresponds to TRBD1 (6 bases). The ends were cut back, 0 bases at V and 4 bases at J, with 10 bases in the middle. CDR1 and CDR2 (germline): SGHTS, YDEGEE. This CDR3 contains 15 residues. This CDR3 is CASSLVRGGTGELFF. The CDR3 DNA sequence: TGTGCCAGCAGCTTGGTTCGAGGGGGCACCGGGGAGCTGTTTTTT. The whole variable domain, remainder taken from reference TRBV5-8 and TRBJ2-2, is EAGVTQSPTHLIKTRGQQATLRCSPISGHTSVYWYQQALGLGLQFLLWYDEGEERNRGNFPPRFSGRQFPNYSSELNVNALELEDSALYLCASSLVRGGTGELFFGEGSRLTVL.

This rearrangement joins TRBV5-6 to TRBJ2-6; tentative D call: TRBD1 (6 bases). Trimming shortened V by 4 bases and J by 0 bases, and 11 bases separated the two germline ends. The CDR3 length is 16 residues. The germline V gene has CDR1 SGHDT and CDR2 YYEEEE. The CDR3 nucleotides are TGTGCCAGCAGCCCTACAGGGATCTCTGGGGCCAACGTCCTGACTTTC. Protein: CASSPTGISGANVLTF. Complete variable domain (other parts from reference TRBV5-6 and TRBJ2-6): DAGVTQSPTHLIKTRGQQVTLRCSPKSGHDTVSWYQQALGQGPQFIFQYYEEEERQRGNFPDRFSGHQFPNYSSELNVNALLLGDSALYLCASSPTGISGANVLTFGAGSRLTVL.

The chain recombines TRBV7-9 with TRBJ2-6; TRBD2 might be the D (6 bases). V lost 1 base and J 0 bases, leaving 13 bases between the germline ends. The germline CDR1 and CDR2 sequences are SEHNR and FQNEAQ (reference sequence). This CDR3 is built from 18 residues. CDR3 loop: CASSLVEGTVSGANVLTF. The CDR3 nucleotides read TGTGCCAGCAGCTTAGTGGAGGGGACGGTCTCTGGGGCCAACGTCCTGACTTTC. The entire variable domain, with the rest obtained from reference TRBV7-9 and TRBJ2-6, is as follows: DTGVSQNPRHKITKRGQNVTFRCDPISEHNRLYWYRQTLGQGPEFLTYFQNEAQLEKSRLLSDRFSAERPKGSFSTLEIQRTEQGDSAMYLCASSLVEGTVSGANVLTFGAGSRLTVL.

This clone turned up a few times. V usage is TRBV10-3 and J usage is TRBJ1-6, with D perhaps TRBD1 (5 bases). Trimming took off 2 bases at V and 13 bases at J, with 6 bases between the two ends. Looked up from germline, CDR1 is ENHRY and CDR2 is SYGVKD. This CDR3 comprises 11 residues. The CDR3 DNA follows: TGTGCCATCAGTGAGAGGGGTCCCCTCCACTTT. Translating it yields CAISERGPLHF.

The chain uses TRBV7-8 and TRBJ2-7; 9 bases are a match to TRBD2. The CDR3 totals 15 residues. V trimming: 2 bases; J trimming: 0 bases; junction bases outside the gene matches: 2. The germline V gene encodes CDR1 SGHVS and CDR2 FQNEAQ. CDR3 DNA sequence: TGTGCCAGCAGCTTAAGCGGGGGGCCCTCCTACGAGCAGTACTTC. Residues: CASSLSGGPSYEQYF.

The rearrangement uses TRBV19 and TRBJ1-1, with D unresolved. The CDR3 length is 13 residues. The germline V and J ends were trimmed by 5 bases and 5 bases, with 12 bases remaining between them. Germline V gene data show CDR1 as LNHDA and CDR2 as SQIVND (reference sequence). The CDR3 loop is CASSLDGETEAFF. The CDR3 region has the DNA TGTGCCAGTAGTCTTGACGGGGAAACTGAAGCTTTCTTT.

V usage is TRBV30 and J usage is TRBJ2-1; D unclear. CDR1 and CDR2 from the germline V gene are GTSNPN and SVGIG (reference sequence). CDR3 length: 14 residues. V was clipped by 5 bases and J by 2 bases, with 13 bases between them. The CDR3 DNA follows: TGTGCCTGGGTACCCGGGCGGACCTACAATGAGCAGTTCTTC. It specifies CAWVPGRTYNEQFF. Complete variable domain (other parts from reference TRBV30 and TRBJ2-1): SQTIHQWPATLVQPVGSPLSLECTVEGTSNPNLYWYRQAAGRGLQLLFYSVGIGQISSEVPQNLSASRPQDRQFILSSKKLLLSDSGFYLCAWVPGRTYNEQFFGPGTRLTVL.

The genes are TRBV5-1 and TRBJ2-7; tentatively, D is TRBD2 (5 bases). Trimming took 1 base from V and 4 from J, leaving 9 bases between them. Germline CDR1 SGHRS, CDR2 YFSETQ. This CDR3 has 13 amino acids. CDR3 nucleotide sequence: TGCGCCAGCAGCTTGCGTGCGGGTTACGAGCAGTACTTC. Translated: CASSLRAGYEQYF.

The chain's CDR3 is CASRRQPTNEKLFF. CDR3 sequence (DNA): TGTGCCAGTAGGAGACAGCCAACTAATGAAAAACTGTTTTTT. V usage is TRBV19 and J usage is TRBJ1-4; D is possibly TRBD1 (5 bases). The CDR3 length is 14 residues. The ends were cut back, 6 bases at V and 0 bases at J, with 8 bases in the middle. The germline gives CDR1 LNHDA, CDR2 SQIVND (reference sequence).

The rearrangement uses TRBV4-3 and TRBJ1-6; no reliable D call. CDR3 length equals 17 residues. Trimming pared 0 bases from V and 0 bases from J, leaving 9 bases between. Germline CDR1 is LGHNA and CDR2 is YSLEER. The CDR3 sequence: CASSQESSSSYNSPLHF. The CDR3 DNA follows: TGCGCCAGCAGCCAAGAAAGTTCTAGCTCCTATAATTCACCCCTCCACTTT.

The chain employs TRBV27 and TRBJ1-3; TRBD1 matches 7 bases. Germline loops: CDR1 MNHEY, CDR2 SMNVEV (reference sequence). The CDR3 sequence is 16 residues long. Germline trimming cut 5 bases from V and 0 bases from J; bases unmatched to any gene: 7. The CDR3 DNA reads TGTGCCAGCAGTAGGACAGGTTCGGTCTCTGGAAACACCATATATTTT. Amino acid sequence: CASSRTGSVSGNTIYF.

V is TRBV4-2 and J is TRBJ2-7; TRBD1 matches at 12 bases. J was trimmed by 5 bases and V by 0 bases; bases with no gene match: 11. Germline V gene data show CDR1 as LGHNA and CDR2 as YNFKEQ. This CDR3 is built from 18 residues. CDR3 protein: CASSQDKDVWDRGHEQYF. CDR3 in DNA: TGTGCCAGCAGCCAAGATAAAGATGTCTGGGACAGGGGGCACGAGCAGTACTTC.